These 24 T cell receptor beta chains came from one sample sequenced in a study of OX40 agonist ivuxolimab in advanced cancers. Data came from immunoSEQ multiplex PCR; TCRdb stores just in-frame clones and leaves some out. The sample lists fewer than 35,000 clones, 74% occurring once. Sequenced material: CD4+ or CD8+ T cells sorted from blood, taken in a trial of the OX40 agonist ivuxolimab. These receptors were taken from an adult with an advanced solid tumor such as melanoma, head and neck, liver or kidney cancer.

The V gene is TRBV7-9, the J gene TRBJ1-1, with D hard to call. Germline V gene data show CDR1 as SEHNR and CDR2 as FQNEAQ (reference sequence). The length of the CDR3 is 14 residues. V dropped 0 bases and J dropped 0 bases, with 5 bases sitting between them. The CDR3 DNA follows: TGTGCCAGCAGCTTAGCCGGGCTGAACACTGAAGCTTTCTTT. Protein sequence: CASSLAGLNTEAFF.

The sample holds one count of this clone. V usage is TRBV7-2 and J usage is TRBJ1-3, with D perhaps matching TRBD1 (6 bases). V gave up 5 bases and J gave up 2 bases, with 13 bases separating them. This CDR3 has 15 residues. CDR1 SGHTA and CDR2 FQGNSA come from the germline V gene. CDR3 in amino acids: CASSPAAGAGNTIYF. DNA for the CDR3: TGTGCCAGCAGCCCAGCGGCAGGGGCTGGAAACACCATATATTTT.

The CDR3 DNA sequence: TGTGCCAGCAGTTACGGGGGGGCGGGCTATGGCTACACCTTC. It yields the protein CASSYGGAGYGYTF. The genes are TRBV6-6 and TRBJ1-2; possibly TRBD1 for D (6 bases). CDR3 length: 14 amino acids. Looked up from germline, CDR1 is MNHNY and CDR2 is SVGAGI (reference sequence). V was trimmed by 2 bases and J by 4 bases, leaving 11 bases between them.

This clone turned up a few times. This sequence joins TRBV12-5 and TRBJ1-2, with D unclear. The V end was cut by 7 bases, the J end by 4 bases, with 10 bases between. The CDR3 spans 12 residues. Germline V gene lookup returns CDR1 LGHNT and CDR2 FRNRAP. The chain's CDR3 is CASVGGPYGYTF. The CDR3 DNA sequence: TGTGCTAGTGTCGGTGGTCCCTATGGCTACACCTTC.

The chain carries TRBV5-1 and TRBJ2-2, with 12 bases lining up with TRBD2. Per the germline V gene, CDR1 is SGHRS and CDR2 is YFSETQ. The CDR3 has 18 residues. With 5 bases clipped from V and 4 bases from J, the junction kept 12 bases outside the gene matches. The CDR3 DNA follows: TGCGCCAGCAGATTACTAGCGGGGGGACTCCGGGGCACCGGGGAGCTGTTTTTT. Translated, it gives CASRLLAGGLRGTGELFF.

This clone appeared a few times. V gene TRBV19 combines with J gene TRBJ2-2; no reliable D call. The CDR3 has 15 amino acids. V gave up 4 bases and J gave up 0 bases, with 9 bases separating them. CDR1 is LNHDA and CDR2 is SQIVND in the germline V gene (reference sequence). The CDR3 reads CASSRVEANTGELFF. CDR3 sequence (DNA): TGTGCCAGTAGTAGGGTAGAGGCGAACACCGGGGAGCTGTTTTTT. The full variable domain, its missing parts supplied by reference TRBV19 and TRBJ2-2, is DGGITQSPKYLFRKEGQNVTLSCEQNLNHDAMYWYRQDPGQGLRLIYYSQIVNDFQKGDIAEGYSVSREKKESFPLTVTSAQKNPTAFYLCASSRVEANTGELFFGEGSRLTVL.

V and J are TRBV27 and TRBJ1-1, with D hard to call. Germline CDR1 reads MNHEY; CDR2 reads SMNVEV (reference sequence). This CDR3 is 15 amino acids long. V was shortened by 3 bases and J by 4 bases, with 15 bases between the two germline ends. CDR3 bases: TGTGCCAGCAGTTTTCGGGGTGCGGGAGGCACTGAAGCTTTCTTT. Amino acids: CASSFRGAGGTEAFF.

The chain is built from TRBV25-1 and TRBJ2-2; D remains unclear. The CDR3 has 13 residues. The germline V gene encodes CDR1 MGHDK and CDR2 SYGVNS. Between the trimmed V and J ends, which lost 9 bases and 3 bases, there was a span of 11 bases. The CDR3 sequence: CARSDDDTGELFF. CDR3 nucleotide sequence: TGTGCCAGATCGGATGACGACACCGGGGAGCTGTTTTTT.

V and J are TRBV30 and TRBJ2-4, with 12 positions matching TRBD1. J gave up 10 bases and V 7 bases, and 5 bases lay outside the gene matches. Germline CDR1 is GTSNPN and CDR2 is SVGIG (reference sequence). The length of the CDR3 is 12 residues. In DNA form, the CDR3 reads TGTGCCTCGGGACAGGGGGCCGGAATTCAGTACTTC. This encodes CASGQGAGIQYF. The whole variable domain, remainder taken from reference TRBV30 and TRBJ2-4, is SQTIHQWPATLVQPVGSPLSLECTVEGTSNPNLYWYRQAAGRGLQLLFYSVGIGQISSEVPQNLSASRPQDRQFILSSKKLLLSDSGFYLCASGQGAGIQYFGAGTRLSVL.

This clone is medium-sized (0.01 to 0.1%). The genes are TRBV6-4 and TRBJ1-6; D gene uncertain. The CDR3 runs 13 residues. Germline-derived CDR1 and CDR2 are MRHNA and SNTAGT. V lost 4 bases and J 7 bases, leaving 8 bases between the germline ends. The CDR3 is CASSGTENSPLHF. Here the CDR3 DNA reads TGTGCCAGCAGTGGGACGGAAAATTCACCCCTCCACTTT.

The chain combines TRBV7-3 with TRBJ2-5; D is possibly TRBD1 (6 bases). The length of the CDR3 is 14 residues. V was clipped by 1 base and J by 4 bases, with 10 bases between them. From germline, CDR1 is SGHTA and CDR2 FQGTGA. The CDR3 sequence: CASSLSRGSETQYF. In nucleotides, the CDR3 is TGTGCCAGCAGCTTAAGTAGGGGGTCAGAGACCCAGTACTTC.

The rearrangement links TRBV4-1 to TRBJ1-1, with D unclear. The CDR3 spans 13 residues. CDR1 and CDR2 (germline): MGHRA, YSYEKL. V was trimmed by 2 bases and J by 1 base, leaving 5 bases between them. The CDR3 protein is CASSQSENTEAFF. CDR3 nucleotide sequence: TGCGCCAGCAGCCAATCCGAGAACACTGAAGCTTTCTTT.

This clone was observed at least ten times. V usage is TRBV19 and J usage is TRBJ2-5, with D unresolved. Trimming pared 9 bases from V and 4 bases from J, leaving 9 bases between. This CDR3 region has 11 residues. Germline V gene data show CDR1 as LNHDA and CDR2 as SQIVND (reference sequence). This CDR3 is CARPLRETQYF. As DNA, the CDR3 is TGTGCCAGACCTTTGAGAGAGACCCAGTACTTC.

The chain couples TRBV7-2 to TRBJ2-1, with TRBD2 identical over 12 bases. CDR3 size: 17 residues. The V gene's germline CDR1 is SGHTA and CDR2 FQGNSA. Trimming removed 5 bases from V and 2 bases from J; junction bases left unmatched: 7. This CDR3 is CASSRRGTSGPYNEQFF. The CDR3 DNA reads as TGTGCCAGCAGCCGACGGGGGACTAGCGGGCCCTACAATGAGCAGTTCTTC.

V is TRBV7-6 and J is TRBJ2-3, with D possibly TRBD1 on 6 matching bases. Per germline, CDR1 SGHVS and CDR2 FNYEAQ. Trimming cost V 0 bases and J 5 bases, with 6 bases left between them. The CDR3 runs to 13 residues. The CDR3 DNA reads TGTGCCAGCAGCTTAGCAGGGGGAGATACGCAGTATTTT. It encodes CASSLAGGDTQYF. The full variable domain, its missing parts supplied by reference TRBV7-6 and TRBJ2-3, is GAGVSQSPRYKVTKRGQDVALRCDPISGHVSLYWYRQALGQGPEFLTYFNYEAQQDKSGLPNDRFSAERPEGSISTLTIQRTEQRDSAMYRCASSLAGGDTQYFGPGTRLTVL.

The chain couples TRBV9 to TRBJ1-1; D not resolved. The CDR3 has 12 residues. The V and J ends lost 4 bases and 6 bases respectively, with 10 bases between them. CDR1 SGDLS and CDR2 YYNGEE come from the germline V gene. CDR3 loop: CASSPWMAEAFF. DNA for the CDR3: TGTGCCAGCAGCCCCTGGATGGCTGAAGCTTTCTTT.

V gene TRBV18 combines with J gene TRBJ1-1; D unresolved. CDR1 KGHSH and CDR2 LQKENI come from the germline V gene. V was pared by 4 bases and J by 1 base, with 7 bases between. This CDR3 spans 13 amino acids. For the CDR3, the DNA is TGTGCCAGCTCACTCGGACGGAACACTGAAGCTTTCTTT. Translation gives CASSLGRNTEAFF.

This clone was counted only a few times. The chain has TRBV5-1 and TRBJ2-7, with TRBD1 identical over 8 bases. Germline CDR1 is SGHRS and CDR2 is YFSETQ. Germline trimming cut 4 bases from V and 5 bases from J; bases unmatched to any gene: 5. The CDR3 runs 13 residues. The CDR3 spells CASSLGQGDEQYF. The CDR3 region has the DNA TGCGCCAGCAGCCTTGGACAGGGCGACGAGCAGTACTTC.

The chain joins TRBV6-1 to TRBJ1-1; perhaps TRBD1 as D (6 bases). V shed 7 bases and J shed 9 bases, with 15 bases lying between them. The germline V gene has CDR1 MNHNS and CDR2 SASEGT. This CDR3 spans 12 amino acids. The CDR3 here is CASILQGAKAFF. CDR3 in DNA: TGTGCCAGCATTTTACAGGGTGCTAAAGCTTTCTTT.

The sample holds a few counts of this clone. CDR3 in amino acids: CASSLGLAGGPQETQYF. The CDR3, as DNA: TGTGCCAGCAGCTTAGGTCTAGCGGGGGGGCCCCAAGAGACCCAGTACTTC. V usage is TRBV7-7 and J usage is TRBJ2-5; 12 nucleotides align to TRBD2. The CDR3 covers 17 residues. The ends lost 1 base at V and 1 base at J; junction bases unmatched: 4. The V gene's germline CDR1 is SSHAT and CDR2 FNYEAQ (reference sequence).

V usage is TRBV2 and J usage is TRBJ1-5, with D perhaps TRBD1 (5 bases). This CDR3 spans 16 amino acids. The germline CDR1 and CDR2 sequences are SNHLY and FYNNEI. V dropped 5 bases and J dropped 6 bases, with 20 bases sitting between them. CDR3 amino acids: CASSQGFLKPGQPQHF. In DNA form, the CDR3 reads TGTGCCAGCAGTCAGGGATTCCTAAAGCCTGGTCAGCCCCAGCATTTT. Full variable domain (missing parts from reference TRBV2 and TRBJ1-5): EPEVTQTPSHQVTQMGQEVILRCVPISNHLYFYWYRQILGQKVEFLVSFYNNEISEKSEIFDDQFSVERPDGSNFTLKIRSTKLEDSAMYFCASSQGFLKPGQPQHFGDGTRLSIL.

The CDR3 loop is CASSPRQVSYGYTF. The CDR3 DNA follows: TGTGCCAGCAGCCCGCGACAGGTCAGCTATGGCTACACCTTC. The chain combines TRBV6-6 with TRBJ1-2, with D possibly TRBD1 on 6 matching bases. The CDR3 has 14 residues. The V and J ends lost 6 bases and 4 bases respectively, with 15 bases between them. Germline CDR1 MNHNY, CDR2 SVGAGI (reference sequence).

This clone was seen a single time. The chain joins TRBV6-6 to TRBJ2-7, with TRBD1 matching 7 bases. Trimming at V came to 6 bases and at J to 7 bases, leaving 9 bases not matched to a gene. In germline, CDR1 is MNHNY, CDR2 SVGAGI (reference sequence). CDR3 length: 13 residues. Here the CDR3 reads CASSHTGVGEQYV. In nucleotides, the CDR3 is TGTGCCAGCAGCCATACAGGGGTCGGAGAGCAGTACGTC.

V gene TRBV6-6 combines with J gene TRBJ1-1; tentative D call: TRBD1 (6 bases). The V gene lost 6 bases and the J gene lost 1 base, with 12 bases spanning the gap. Germline V lookup: CDR1 MNHNY, CDR2 SVGAGI (reference sequence). The CDR3 spans 14 residues. DNA for the CDR3: TGTGCCAGCAGCGACAGGTCCCAGAACACTGAAGCTTTCTTT. This sequence encodes CASSDRSQNTEAFF.